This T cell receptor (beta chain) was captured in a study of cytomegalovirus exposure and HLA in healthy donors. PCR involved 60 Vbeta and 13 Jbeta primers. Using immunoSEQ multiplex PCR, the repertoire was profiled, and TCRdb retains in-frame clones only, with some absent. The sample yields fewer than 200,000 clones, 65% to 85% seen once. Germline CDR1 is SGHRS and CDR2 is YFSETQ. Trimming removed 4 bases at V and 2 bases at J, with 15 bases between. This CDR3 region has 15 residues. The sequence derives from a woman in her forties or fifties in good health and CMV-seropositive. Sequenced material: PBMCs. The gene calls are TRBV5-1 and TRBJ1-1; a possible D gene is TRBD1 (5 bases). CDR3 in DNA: TGCGCCAGCAGCCGTTTGGGGCAGTCCAACACTGAAGCTTTCTTT. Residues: CASSRLGQSNTEAFF.